This T cell receptor (beta chain) was documented in a study of cytomegalovirus exposure and HLA in healthy donors. General observations from the study: Association of a missense DCLRE1C variant with TCR beta V- and J-gene trimming was reported in a later analysis. Investigators reported more than 150 TCR beta chains as tied to cytomegalovirus. There were a few CMV-associated chains whose specificity for CMV antigens was confirmed in vitro.

The CDR3 length is 16 residues. V shed 5 bases and J shed 1 base, with 18 bases lying between them. CDR1 is SGHRS and CDR2 is YFSETQ in the germline V gene. This clone has a count of ten or more. Its target is not known. The PCR employed 60 Vbeta primers together with 13 Jbeta primers. Clones were read by immunoSEQ multiplex PCR, and TCRdb kept only the in-frame ones, dropping some. The sample lists approximately 130,000 clones; around 85% were seen once. The receptor comes from a boy between 5 and 17 years old in good health and CMV-seronegative. This chain links TRBV5-1 with TRBJ1-1; unclear D gene. Sequenced material: PBMCs. Written as DNA, the CDR3 is TGCGCCAGCAGTTTATACGAGGTCAGCGCGAACACTGAAGCTTTCTTT. This sequence encodes CASSLYEVSANTEAFF.